What follows are 29 T cell receptor beta chains derived from one specimen sequenced in a study of identical twins. TCRdb re-called the 5' RACE reads through MiXCR, storing one row per CDR3 protein. Of under 1 million distinct CDR3 sequences in the sample, 10% to 15% were seen once. This same sample was also part of a study on yellow fever vaccine responses in identical twins.

The sample comprised PBMCs. The source is a woman aged 18-29 years in good health.

A few counts support this clonotype. V and J are TRBV11-1 and TRBJ2-6, with 7 bases matching TRBD2. This CDR3 is 18 amino acids long. V shed 5 bases, J shed 0 bases, and the junction held 10 bases outside the gene matches. Looked up from germline, CDR1 is SGHAT and CDR2 is FQDESV (reference sequence). Here the CDR3 reads CASSRITGGFSGANVLTF. The CDR3 region has the DNA TGTGCCAGCAGCCGAATCACGGGAGGATTCTCTGGGGCCAACGTCCTGACTTTC.

This chain connects TRBV6-5 to TRBJ2-1; D might be TRBD2 (6 bases). Germline-derived CDR1 and CDR2 are MNHEY and SVGAGI. Trimming stripped 4 bases from V and 9 bases from J, with 16 bases between. The CDR3 sequence is 14 residues long. The CDR3 nucleotides are TGTGCCAGCAGTTCCCCTCACTTGGGAGGTGAGCAGTTCTTC. Its translation is CASSSPHLGGEQFF.

This clonotype was detected ten times or more. The CDR3 region has the DNA TGTGCCAGCAGTTTGAATCTGGGGACTGGGCCCCAGCATTTT. It encodes CASSLNLGTGPQHF. V gene TRBV12-3 or TRBV12-4 combines with J gene TRBJ1-5; tentatively, D is TRBD1 (5 bases). The CDR3 contains 14 residues. V lost 3 bases, J lost 9 bases, and 15 bases lay in between.

In its sample, this clonotype was seen many times. The chain carries TRBV11-2 and TRBJ2-5; D not certain. The CDR3 has 13 residues. The germline V and J ends were trimmed by 2 bases and 4 bases, with 8 bases remaining between them. Per the germline V gene, CDR1 is SGHAT and CDR2 is FQNNGV. The CDR3 is CASSLIFRETQYF. The CDR3 region has the DNA TGTGCCAGCAGCTTAATTTTCCGAGAGACCCAGTACTTC.

The chain joins TRBV15 to TRBJ2-1, with 12 nucleotides matching TRBD2. Germline values: CDR1 LNHNV, CDR2 YYDKDF (reference sequence). The ends lost 2 bases at V and 7 bases at J; junction bases unmatched: 9. This CDR3 has 17 residues. The CDR3 DNA reads as TGTGCCACCAGCAGATCATCTAGCGGGGGGGCTCGGAATGAGCAGTTCTTC. Translating gives CATSRSSSGGARNEQFF.

This clonotype has more than one count but fewer than ten. This chain uses TRBV12-3 or TRBV12-4 with TRBJ1-2; 7 bases agree with TRBD1. This CDR3 comprises 14 residues. With 7 bases clipped from V and 5 bases from J, the junction kept 10 bases outside the gene matches. The CDR3 protein is CASTPGGQIYGYTF. In nucleotides, the CDR3 is TGTGCCAGCACCCCAGGGGGACAAATTTATGGCTACACCTTC.

This clonotype was found a few times. The chain joins TRBV28 to TRBJ1-1, with unresolved D. The CDR3 loop spans 15 amino acids. Trimming shortened V by 3 bases and J by 1 base, and 12 bases separated the two germline ends. CDR1 is MDHEN and CDR2 is SYDVKM in the germline V gene. This CDR3 is CASSFSIVGNTEAFF. DNA of the CDR3: TGTGCCAGCAGTTTTTCCATCGTGGGGAACACTGAAGCTTTCTTT.

V and J are TRBV5-1 and TRBJ2-7, with TRBD2 as a possible D gene (7 bases). From germline, CDR1 is SGHRS and CDR2 YFSETQ. The CDR3 sequence is 14 residues long. V was cut by 0 bases and J by 4 bases, with 11 bases left in between. The CDR3 nucleotides read TGCGCCAGCAGCTTGGCGGGGGGCCAGTACGAGCAGTACGTC. It encodes CASSLAGGQYEQYV.

The V call is TRBV15, the J call TRBJ2-2; D unresolved. The CDR3 runs 13 residues. V dropped 0 bases and J dropped 5 bases, with 4 bases sitting between them. The germline V gene encodes CDR1 LNHNV and CDR2 YYDKDF (reference sequence). CDR3: CATSREGTGELFF. The DNA for the CDR3 is TGTGCCACCAGCAGAGAGGGGACCGGGGAGCTGTTTTTT.

This rearrangement joins TRBV5-6 to TRBJ2-7; no clear D gene. The CDR3 has 8 amino acids. Germline V lookup: CDR1 SGHDT, CDR2 YYEEEE. The V end was cut by 6 bases, the J end by 11 bases, with 6 bases between. The CDR3 region has the DNA TGTGCCAGCATTACGGAGTACTTC. Its translation: CASITEYF.

The chain is built from TRBV20-1 and TRBJ2-2; D perhaps matches TRBD1 (6 bases). The CDR3 is 15 amino acids. The V gene lost 3 bases and the J gene lost 0 bases, with 11 bases spanning the gap. CDR1 is DFQATT, CDR2 SNEGSKA, per germline (reference sequence). DNA of the CDR3: TGCAGTGCTAGGATTGGACAGACGAACACCGGGGAGCTGTTTTTT. It codes for CSARIGQTNTGELFF.

This clonotype came up a few times. The chain is built from TRBV5-6 and TRBJ2-5; D remains unclear. Looked up from germline, CDR1 is SGHDT and CDR2 is YYEEEE. CDR3 length: 15 amino acids. The V end lost 2 bases, the J end lost 3 bases, and 14 bases lay between the germline ends. The chain's CDR3 is CASSFRVSGEETQYF. The CDR3 nucleotides read TGTGCCAGCAGCTTCCGGGTCTCAGGAGAAGAGACCCAGTACTTC.

This clonotype has just a few counts. The chain uses TRBV3-1 and TRBJ1-6; 7 bases are shared with TRBD1. The J segment lost 11 bases and the V segment lost 0 bases, leaving 7 bases of the junction unmatched. The germline gives CDR1 LGHDT, CDR2 YNNKEL (reference sequence). The CDR3 loop spans 15 amino acids. CDR3 sequence: CASSQEGDRPTPLHF. In DNA, the CDR3 is TGTGCCAGCAGCCAAGAGGGGGACAGACCTACACCCCTCCACTTT. The variable domain in full, completed from reference TRBV3-1 and TRBJ1-6, reads DTAVSQTPKYLVTQMGNDKSIKCEQNLGHDTMYWYKQDSKKFLKIMFSYNNKELIINETVPNRFSPKSPDKAHLNLHINSLELGDSAVYFCASSQEGDRPTPLHFGNGTRLTVT.

The rearrangement joins TRBV5-1 to TRBJ2-7, with TRBD2 matching over 13 bases. In germline, CDR1 is SGHRS, CDR2 YFSETQ. J gave up 2 bases and V 3 bases, and 14 bases lay outside the gene matches. There are 19 residues in the CDR3. The DNA of the CDR3 is TGCGCCAGCAGCTCGAGAGGGACTAGCGGGAATTTAAGGCCCTACGAGCAGTACTTC. It translates to CASSSRGTSGNLRPYEQYF.

There are a few counts of this clonotype. The J gene is TRBJ2-5, the V gene TRBV12-3 or TRBV12-4; no reliable D call. V was cut by 2 bases and J by 2 bases, with 9 bases left in between. The CDR3 covers 14 residues. The CDR3 DNA is TGTGCCAGCAGTTTACGGGCGGTGCAAGAGACCCAGTACTTC. As protein: CASSLRAVQETQYF.

This clonotype was seen more than once but under ten times. The chain carries TRBV6-2 or TRBV6-3 and TRBJ1-6, with 7 bases fitting TRBD1. Looked up from germline, CDR1 is MNHEY and CDR2 is SVGEGT. V lost 6 bases, J lost 9 bases, and 5 bases stayed unmatched. The CDR3 has 13 residues. Here the CDR3 reads CASRGTAISPLHF. In DNA form, the CDR3 reads TGTGCCAGCAGAGGGACAGCTATTTCACCCCTCCACTTT.

This clonotype has only a few counts. The CDR3 DNA follows: TGTGCCACCAGTGACTACACCGGGGAGCTGTTTTTT. This translates into CATSDYTGELFF. The chain links TRBV24-1 to TRBJ2-2; no reliable D call. CDR1 KGHDR and CDR2 SFDVKD come from the germline V gene. The CDR3 has 12 amino acids. V lost 4 bases and J 3 bases, leaving 2 bases between the germline ends.

The V gene is TRBV4-1, the J gene TRBJ2-3; TRBD1 is a possible D gene (5 bases). Germline assignment: CDR1 MGHRA and CDR2 YSYEKL. This CDR3 region has 16 residues. V was pared by 4 bases and J by 1 base, with 15 bases between. The CDR3 DNA follows: TGCGCCAGCAGCCGAAAAGGCCCCAGGGGCACAGATACGCAGTATTTT. Its protein product is CASSRKGPRGTDTQYF.

This chain connects TRBV20-1 to TRBJ2-1, with 8 bases matching TRBD2. The germline CDR1 and CDR2 sequences are DFQATT and SNEGSKA (reference sequence). The junction had 10 bases not matched to a gene; V was cut back by 6 bases and J by 6 bases. This CDR3 contains 14 residues. The CDR3 bases are TGCAGTGCCGTATTCGGGAGGGCCCCCAATGAGCAGTTCTTC. Encoded protein: CSAVFGRAPNEQFF.

This clonotype was counted many times. V gene TRBV9 combines with J gene TRBJ2-3; 10 bases are a match to TRBD1. The CDR3 has 14 amino acids. V was clipped by 3 bases and J by 4 bases; unmatched bases: 2. CDR1 and CDR2 (germline): SGDLS, YYNGEE. The CDR3 sequence is CASSATGGADTQYF. In DNA, the CDR3 is TGTGCCAGCAGCGCGACAGGGGGCGCAGATACGCAGTATTTT.

This clonotype appeared a few times. The chain is built from TRBV6-5 and TRBJ1-6; D remains unclear. Germline-derived CDR1 and CDR2 are MNHEY and SVGAGI. V lost 2 bases and J 6 bases, leaving 8 bases between the germline ends. CDR3 length: 14 residues. The CDR3 reads CASSYPGLNSPLHF. CDR3 coding DNA: TGTGCCAGCAGTTACCCCGGCCTTAATTCACCCCTCCACTTT.

This clonotype appeared many times. CDR3 nucleotides: TGTGCCAGCAGCCAAAACGCGAACACCGGGGAGCTGTTTTTT. It translates to CASSQNANTGELFF. This sequence joins TRBV2 and TRBJ2-2; no clear D gene. Trimming took off 6 bases at V and 0 bases at J, with 8 bases between the two ends. This CDR3 has 14 residues. Germline V gene data show CDR1 as SNHLY and CDR2 as FYNNEI.

Many counts were recorded for this clonotype. The V and J genes are TRBV20-1 and TRBJ2-1; TRBD2 is a possible D gene (6 bases). Germline V CDR1 and CDR2: DFQATT, SNEGSKA (reference sequence). CDR3 length equals 15 residues. V lost 2 bases, J lost 10 bases, and 21 bases lay in between. CDR3 sequence (DNA): TGCAGTGCTAGACTTCCGCGGGACCTCCTTTTAGAGCAGTTCTTC. It yields the protein CSARLPRDLLLEQFF.

The rearrangement links TRBV20-1 to TRBJ2-7; 7 positions agree with TRBD1. The CDR3 sequence is 14 residues long. Losses at the gene ends were 1 base for V and 4 bases for J; bases not matched to a gene: 7. CDR1 DFQATT and CDR2 SNEGSKA come from the germline V gene (reference sequence). The CDR3 protein is CSARGAGGRYEQYF. CDR3 nucleotides: TGCAGTGCTAGAGGGGCAGGGGGAAGGTACGAGCAGTACTTC.

V and J are TRBV12-3 or TRBV12-4 and TRBJ2-3; D not resolved. Trimming removed 4 bases from V and 4 bases from J, with 6 bases in between. The CDR3 extends over 12 amino acids. CDR3 nucleotide sequence: TGTGCCAGCAGTTATAACCCAGATACGCAGTATTTT. It is translated as CASSYNPDTQYF.

This clonotype was found a few times. The rearrangement links TRBV4-1 to TRBJ2-7; D possibly corresponds to TRBD2 (6 bases). Germline V gene sequence: CDR1 MGHRA, CDR2 YSYEKL. This CDR3 is built from 15 residues. The V gene lost 0 bases and the J gene lost 0 bases, with 9 bases spanning the gap. CDR3 coding DNA: TGCGCCAGCAGCCAAGAAACGACTAGCTCCTACGAGCAGTACTTC. Translation: CASSQETTSSYEQYF.

This chain joins TRBV6-1 and TRBJ1-2; TRBD1 matches 7 bases. This CDR3 is built from 14 residues. Germline trimming cut 6 bases from V and 7 bases from J; bases unmatched to any gene: 11. CDR1 and CDR2 from the germline V gene are MNHNS and SASEGT. The CDR3 loop is CASSDGTASGGYTF. DNA for the CDR3: TGTGCCAGCAGCGACGGGACAGCCAGCGGTGGCTACACCTTC.

Only one count was recorded for this clonotype. J is TRBJ1-6 and V is TRBV7-9; no definite D call. Germline values: CDR1 SEHNR, CDR2 FQNEAQ (reference sequence). CDR3 length: 15 amino acids. V lost 3 bases, J lost 7 bases, and 13 bases lay in between. The DNA of the CDR3 is TGTGCCAGCAGCTTGGGTCGTCAGGAGAATTCACCCCTCCACTTT. Translated: CASSLGRQENSPLHF.

This clonotype was seen many times. The chain employs TRBV12-3 or TRBV12-4 and TRBJ1-1; 9 bases fit TRBD1. The CDR3 sequence is 14 residues long. After removal of 6 bases from V and 1 base from J, the junction contained 3 bases not matched to a gene. The chain's CDR3 is CASRLTGGNTEAFF. The CDR3, as DNA: TGTGCCAGCAGACTGACAGGGGGGAACACTGAAGCTTTCTTT.